The 18 T cell receptor beta chains given below trace back to one sample, sequenced in a study of blood T cells in healthy people across ages. A J-beta primer mix and a sample-barcoded 5' primer were used in a second PCR of roughly 6 to 11 cycles. TCRdb re-analysed the 5' RACE reads in MiXCR, keeping a single row per CDR3 protein. This sample has around 620,000 distinct CDR3 sequences; 27% occur once, and the top ten carry around a sixth. Sequenced sample: blood. The receptors derive from a woman in her 70s in good health.

The genes are TRBV12-3 or TRBV12-4 and TRBJ1-6, with TRBD1 as a possible D gene (5 bases). CDR3 length: 15 amino acids. The ends were cut back, 0 bases at V and 7 bases at J, with 10 bases in the middle. The CDR3 sequence: CASSLAGTTNSPLHF. The CDR3 coding sequence is TGTGCCAGCAGTTTAGCGGGGACGACAAATTCACCCCTCCACTTT.

This clonotype was picked up a small number of times. This chain connects TRBV7-2 to TRBJ2-5; maybe TRBD2 (5 bases). The end of the DNA aligns better with TRBJ2-1, so the J call may be wrong. The CDR3 is made up of 14 amino acids. Germline assignment: CDR1 SGHTA and CDR2 FQGNSA. CDR3 DNA sequence: TGTGCCAGCAGCTTAGAAGTTAGCCAGGCGGGGCAGTTCTTC. Translation gives CASSLEVSQAGQFF.

The chain joins TRBV12-3 or TRBV12-4 to TRBJ1-2; no clear D gene. V lost 3 bases and J 6 bases, leaving 11 bases between the germline ends. The CDR3 extends over 13 amino acids. For the CDR3, the DNA is TGTGCCAGCAGTTTGCAGCCCTCGGATGGCTACACCTTC. It is translated as CASSLQPSDGYTF.

This clonotype has just a few counts. The chain employs TRBV3-1 and TRBJ1-3; a possible D gene is TRBD1 (5 bases). The germline V and J ends were trimmed by 8 bases and 4 bases, with 12 bases remaining between them. CDR1 is LGHDT and CDR2 is YNNKEL in the germline V gene (reference sequence). The CDR3 covers 13 residues. DNA for the CDR3: TGTGCCAGCCGCCCGGGGGTCGGAAACACCATATATTTT. Its protein product is CASRPGVGNTIYF.

The sample holds a few counts of this clonotype. The V gene is TRBV30, the J gene TRBJ1-2, with D tentatively TRBD1 (6 bases). V shed 7 bases and J shed 7 bases, with 16 bases lying between them. Germline CDR1 reads GTSNPN; CDR2 reads SVGIG (reference sequence). The CDR3 loop spans 12 amino acids. CDR3 DNA: TGTGCCTCCCCGAGGGGGGCTTTTGGCTACACCTTC. Encoded protein: CASPRGAFGYTF.

This clonotype appeared a few times. This sequence joins TRBV7-2 and TRBJ1-2; D might be TRBD1 (5 bases). The CDR3 runs 14 residues. Trimming removed 4 bases from V and 7 bases from J, with 16 bases in between. In germline, CDR1 is SGHTA, CDR2 FQGNSA. The CDR3 loop is CASSSGHFSSGYTF. CDR3 nucleotide sequence: TGTGCCAGCAGCTCAGGACACTTCTCTAGTGGCTACACCTTC.

This chain links TRBV7-9 with TRBJ2-1; 7 positions match TRBD1. The CDR3 spans 13 residues. V lost 9 bases to trimming and J lost 2 bases; unmatched junction nucleotides: 4. Per the germline V gene, CDR1 is SEHNR and CDR2 is FQNEAQ (reference sequence). CDR3 DNA: TGTGCCAGGTCCACAGGGGCCTACAATGAGCAGTTCTTC. This sequence encodes CARSTGAYNEQFF.

The genes are TRBV4-3 and TRBJ2-5, with no clear D. V lost 5 bases and J 13 bases, leaving 14 bases between the germline ends. The germline gives CDR1 LGHNA, CDR2 YSLEER. This CDR3 has 11 amino acids. CDR3 nucleotides: TGCGCCAGCAGCTTTATGTCCAGTCTGTACTTC. It encodes CASSFMSSLYF.

The genes are TRBV12-3 or TRBV12-4 and TRBJ1-3, with D unresolved. The CDR3 is 14 amino acids. The V and J ends lost 6 bases and 3 bases respectively, with 12 bases between them. The CDR3 nucleotides are TGTGCCAGCAGCCGGGCTGAAGGTGGAAACACCATATATTTT. It specifies CASSRAEGGNTIYF.

The CDR3 coding sequence is TGCAGTGCTCATCACGGGCCATCTGGAAACACCATATATTTT. It encodes CSAHHGPSGNTIYF. This chain connects TRBV20-1 to TRBJ1-3; D is unresolved. This CDR3 comprises 14 residues. Germline loops: CDR1 DFQATT, CDR2 SNEGSKA (reference sequence). Between the trimmed V and J ends, which lost 5 bases and 1 base, there was a span of 12 bases.

This clonotype has a handful of counts. This sequence joins TRBV7-2 and TRBJ1-3; no reliable D call. CDR3 size: 14 residues. V lost 5 bases and J 4 bases, leaving 12 bases between the germline ends. Germline V gives CDR1 SGHTA, CDR2 FQGNSA. CDR3 region: CASSPPGAGNTIYF. The CDR3 DNA reads as TGTGCCAGCAGCCCCCCCGGCGCAGGAAACACCATATATTTT.

The chain is built from TRBV5-1 and TRBJ2-1, with D possibly being TRBD1 or TRBD2 (5 bases each). This CDR3 comprises 17 residues. The V gene's germline CDR1 is SGHRS and CDR2 YFSETQ. Trimming took off 0 bases at V and 5 bases at J, with 18 bases between the two ends. The CDR3: CASSLVGDLNTNNEQFF. CDR3 nucleotides: TGCGCCAGCAGCTTGGTCGGGGACCTGAATACCAACAATGAGCAGTTCTTC.

This clonotype was counted a few times. The chain is built from TRBV27 and TRBJ2-7; D is possibly TRBD2 (6 bases). This CDR3 contains 13 residues. V lost 6 bases and J 2 bases, leaving 11 bases between the germline ends. Germline CDR1 is MNHEY and CDR2 is SMNVEV (reference sequence). As DNA, the CDR3 is TGTGCCAGCAGGGGCGGGATGGCCTACGAGCAGTACTTC. Translating it yields CASRGGMAYEQYF.

This clonotype has only a few counts. The V and J genes are TRBV24-1 and TRBJ2-2, with D perhaps matching TRBD1 (7 bases). The CDR3 is 15 amino acids. CDR1 KGHDR and CDR2 SFDVKD come from the germline V gene. V dropped 4 bases and J dropped 5 bases, with 13 bases sitting between them. CDR3 nucleotides: TGTGCCACCAGTGAGGCCAGGGGGGAAACCGGGGAGCTGTTTTTT. Protein sequence: CATSEARGETGELFF.

The gene calls are TRBV6-5 and TRBJ1-2; possible D gene TRBD1, 6 bases. Germline V lookup: CDR1 MNHEY, CDR2 SVGAGI. The V end was cut by 0 bases, the J end by 4 bases, with 12 bases between. The CDR3 runs 15 residues. This CDR3 is CASSYSGAPGYGYTF. As DNA, the CDR3 is TGTGCCAGCAGTTACTCGGGGGCGCCTGGCTATGGCTACACCTTC.

The chain uses TRBV5-1 and TRBJ2-5; 9 bases line up with TRBD1. The CDR3 is made up of 15 amino acids. Germline V lookup: CDR1 SGHRS, CDR2 YFSETQ. The trim removed 6 bases at V and 11 bases at J, leaving 17 bases unmatched. CDR3 sequence (DNA): TGCGCCAGCACCCCAGGCGTACAGGGGGCAGGAGAGCAGTACTTC. Translation gives CASTPGVQGAGEQYF.

The rearrangement uses TRBV5-1 and TRBJ2-5, with D unclear. CDR1 SGHRS and CDR2 YFSETQ come from the germline V gene. The CDR3 length is 13 residues. The V end was cut by 7 bases, the J end by 2 bases, with 12 bases between. The DNA for the CDR3 is TGCGCCAGCGGAATAGGGTATCAAGAGACCCAGTACTTC. As protein: CASGIGYQETQYF.

Only one count was recorded for this clonotype. The gene calls are TRBV20-1 and TRBJ1-2; D unresolved. The CDR3 is made up of 13 amino acids. Looked up from germline, CDR1 is DFQATT and CDR2 is SNEGSKA (reference sequence). Trimming removed 5 bases at V and 6 bases at J, with 16 bases between. The chain's CDR3 is CSAPRGSLHGYTF. DNA of the CDR3: TGCAGTGCTCCTCGTGGCAGTCTCCATGGCTACACCTTC.